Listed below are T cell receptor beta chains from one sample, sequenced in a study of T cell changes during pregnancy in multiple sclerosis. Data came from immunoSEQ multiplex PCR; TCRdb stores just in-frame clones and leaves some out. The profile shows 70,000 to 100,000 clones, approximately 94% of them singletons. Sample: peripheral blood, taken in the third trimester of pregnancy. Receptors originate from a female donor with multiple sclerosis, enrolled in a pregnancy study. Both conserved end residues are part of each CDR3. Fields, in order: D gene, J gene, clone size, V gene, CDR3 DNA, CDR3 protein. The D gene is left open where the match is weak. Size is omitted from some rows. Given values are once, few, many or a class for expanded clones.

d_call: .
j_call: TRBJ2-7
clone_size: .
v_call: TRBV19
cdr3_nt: TGTGCCAGTAGTATAGCAAGACAGGCAACCTACGAGCAGTACTTC
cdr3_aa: CASSIARQATYEQYF

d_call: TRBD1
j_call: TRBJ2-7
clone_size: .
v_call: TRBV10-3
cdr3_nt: TGTGCCACAGGGACAGGGGCCTCCTACGAGCAGTACTTC
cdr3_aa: CATGTGASYEQYF

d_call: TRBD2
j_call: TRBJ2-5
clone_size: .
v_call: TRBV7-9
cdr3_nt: TGTGCCAGCAGCTTAGATCCGGGGGGAGAGACCCAGTACTTC
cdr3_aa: CASSLDPGGETQYF

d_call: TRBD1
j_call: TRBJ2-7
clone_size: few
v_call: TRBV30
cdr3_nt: TGTGCCTGGAGTAATGGGACAGGGGGGCCCTACGAGCAGTACTTC
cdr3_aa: CAWSNGTGGPYEQYF

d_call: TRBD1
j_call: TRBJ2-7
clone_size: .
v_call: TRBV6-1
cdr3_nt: TGTGCCAGCAGGGACAGGGGGCCTACCTACGAGCAGTACTTC
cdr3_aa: CASRDRGPTYEQYF

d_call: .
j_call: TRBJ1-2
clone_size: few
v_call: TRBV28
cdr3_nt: TGTGCCAGCAGTTTACCCGTTGGGGAGGGAGGCTACACCTTC
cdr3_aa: CASSLPVGEGGYTF

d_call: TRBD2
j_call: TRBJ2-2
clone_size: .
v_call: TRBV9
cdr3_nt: TGTGCCAGCAGCGTAGGGCTAGCGGGAGGTGGGGAGCTGTTTTTT
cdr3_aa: CASSVGLAGGGELFF

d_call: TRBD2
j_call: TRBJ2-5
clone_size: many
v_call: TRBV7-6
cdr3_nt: TGTGCCAGCAGCCACCGACTAGCGGGAGGAGTGGAGACCCAGTACTTC
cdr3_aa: CASSHRLAGGVETQYF

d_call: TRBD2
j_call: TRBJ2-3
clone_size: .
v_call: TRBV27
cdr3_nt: TGTGCCAGCAGTCGGACTAGCGGCACAGATACGCAGTATTTT
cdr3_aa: CASSRTSGTDTQYF

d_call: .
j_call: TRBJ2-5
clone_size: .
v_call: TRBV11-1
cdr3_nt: TGTGCCAGCAGCTTAGGACTGCTGCAAGAGACCCAGTACTTC
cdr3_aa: CASSLGLLQETQYF

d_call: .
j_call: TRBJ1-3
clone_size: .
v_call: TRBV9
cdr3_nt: TGTGCCAGCAGCGTATGGGCAGGGGCTGGAAACACCATATATTTT
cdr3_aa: CASSVWAGAGNTIYF

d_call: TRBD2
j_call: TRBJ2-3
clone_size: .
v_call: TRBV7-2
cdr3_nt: TGTGCCAGCAGCTTAGTATCCCTAGCGGGGGGCGGTTGGCAGTATTTT
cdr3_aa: CASSLVSLAGGGWQYF

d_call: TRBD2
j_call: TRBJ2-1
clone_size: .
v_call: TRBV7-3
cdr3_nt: TGTGCCAGCAGCCTCGGGGGGGACTACAATGAGCAGTTCTTC
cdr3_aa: CASSLGGDYNEQFF

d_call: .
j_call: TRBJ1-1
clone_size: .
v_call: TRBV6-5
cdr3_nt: TGTGCCAGCAGTTACTCGACCGTCACAGTTGACACTGAAGCTTTCTTT
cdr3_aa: CASSYSTVTVDTEAFF

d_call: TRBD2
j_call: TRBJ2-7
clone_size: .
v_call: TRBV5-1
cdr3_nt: TGCGCCAGCAGCCCCGAGGGACTAGCGGGAGGAGGTGGCGAGCAGTACTTC
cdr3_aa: CASSPEGLAGGGGEQYF

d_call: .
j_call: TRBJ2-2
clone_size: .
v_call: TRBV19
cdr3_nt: TGTGCCAGTACCCCACCGAAGGGAGTCGCGAACACCGGGGAGCTGTTTTTT
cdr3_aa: CASTPPKGVANTGELFF

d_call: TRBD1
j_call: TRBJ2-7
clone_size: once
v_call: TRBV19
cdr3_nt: TGTGCCAGTAGTAGGGACAGGGCCTCTACCTACGAGCAGTACTTC
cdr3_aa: CASSRDRASTYEQYF

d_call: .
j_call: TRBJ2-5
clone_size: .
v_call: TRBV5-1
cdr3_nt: TGCGCCAGCAGCTTGGCACAGGGAAGGCAAGAGACCCAGTACTTC
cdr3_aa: CASSLAQGRQETQYF

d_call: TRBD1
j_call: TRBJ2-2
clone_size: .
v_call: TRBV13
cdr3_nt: TGTGCCAGCAGCTTAGGGACAGGGGGCGGCGGGGAGCTGTTTTTT
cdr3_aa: CASSLGTGGGGELFF

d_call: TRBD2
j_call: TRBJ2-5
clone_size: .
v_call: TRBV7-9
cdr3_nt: TGTGCCAGCAGCTTAGGGTCGGCGGGAGGGATAGAGACCCAGTACTTC
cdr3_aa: CASSLGSAGGIETQYF

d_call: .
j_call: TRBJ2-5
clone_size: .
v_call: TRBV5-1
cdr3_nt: TGCGCCAGCAGCTTGGGGCAGGGGCCCCAAGAGACCCAGTACTTC
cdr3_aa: CASSLGQGPQETQYF

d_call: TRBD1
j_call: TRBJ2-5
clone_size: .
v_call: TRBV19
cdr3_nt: TGTGCCAGTAGTCTGAGGGGTTTTGGGACAGGGACTTTTGAGCGAGAGACCCAGTACTTC
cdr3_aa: CASSLRGFGTGTFERETQYF

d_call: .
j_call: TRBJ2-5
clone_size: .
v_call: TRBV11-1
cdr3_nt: TGTGCCAGCAGCTTAGCTCCGACAGGCGGGGAGACCCAGTACTTC
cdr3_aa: CASSLAPTGGETQYF

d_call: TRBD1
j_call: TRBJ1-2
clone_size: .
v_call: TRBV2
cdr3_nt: TGTGCCAGCAGTGAAGTCCCAGGGGGAGGCTACACCTTC
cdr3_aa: CASSEVPGGGYTF

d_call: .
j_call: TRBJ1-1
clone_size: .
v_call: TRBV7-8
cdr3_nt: TGTGCCAGCAGCTTAGATGGACTGATTATTGAAGCTTTCTTT
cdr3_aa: CASSLDGLIIEAFF

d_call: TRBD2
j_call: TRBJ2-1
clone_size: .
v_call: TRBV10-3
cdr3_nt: TGTGCCATCAGTGAGTCGCAGACTAGCGGGAGCGGTGAGCAGTTCTTC
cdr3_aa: CAISESQTSGSGEQFF

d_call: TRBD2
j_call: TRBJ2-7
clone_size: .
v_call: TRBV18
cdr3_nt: TGTGCCAGCTCACCACGAATTCCCGTAGCGGGAGGGCCTATCTCCTACGAGCAGTACTTC
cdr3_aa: CASSPRIPVAGGPISYEQYF

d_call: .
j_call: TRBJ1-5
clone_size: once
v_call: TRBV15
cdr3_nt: TGTGCCACCAGGTTCTCACGGGAAAGCAATCAGCCCCAGCATTTT
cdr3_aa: CATRFSRESNQPQHF

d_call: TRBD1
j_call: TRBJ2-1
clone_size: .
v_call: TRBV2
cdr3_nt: TGTGCCAGCAGTCAAGGGGGCCATGAGCAGTTCTTC
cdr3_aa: CASSQGGHEQFF

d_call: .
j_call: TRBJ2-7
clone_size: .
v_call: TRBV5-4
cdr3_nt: TGTGCCAGCAGCTTGTACAGCGGGCTCGCCTACGAGCAGTACTTC
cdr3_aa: CASSLYSGLAYEQYF

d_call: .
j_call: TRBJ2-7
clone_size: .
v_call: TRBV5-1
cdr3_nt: TGCGCCAGCAGTTTTCGGCCGGGGGCCTACGAGCAGTACTTC
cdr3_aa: CASSFRPGAYEQYF

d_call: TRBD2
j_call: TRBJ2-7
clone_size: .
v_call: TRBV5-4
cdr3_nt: TGTGCCAGCAGCTTGCTACGACTAGCGGGAGAACTCCAAAACAAGAACGAGCAGTACTTC
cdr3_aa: CASSLLRLAGELQNKNEQYF

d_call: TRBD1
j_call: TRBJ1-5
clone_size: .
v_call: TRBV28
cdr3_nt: TGTGCCAGCAGTTTCGTTCAGGGGGGAAATCAGCCCCAGCATTTT
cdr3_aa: CASSFVQGGNQPQHF

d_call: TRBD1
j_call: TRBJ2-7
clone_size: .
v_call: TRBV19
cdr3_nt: TGTGCCAGTAGTACATATACAGGGGGCAACGAGCAGTACTTC
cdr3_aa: CASSTYTGGNEQYF

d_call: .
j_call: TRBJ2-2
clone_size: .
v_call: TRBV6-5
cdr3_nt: TGTGCCAGCAGTTATGTGGGGCACGGCGGGGAGCTGTTTTTT
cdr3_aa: CASSYVGHGGELFF

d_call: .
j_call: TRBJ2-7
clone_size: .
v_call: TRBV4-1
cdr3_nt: TGCGCCAGCAGCCCCTCTATGGGCTCGGACTCAAACTACGAGCAGTACTTC
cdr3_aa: CASSPSMGSDSNYEQYF

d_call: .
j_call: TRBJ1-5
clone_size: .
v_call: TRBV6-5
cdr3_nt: TGTGCCAGCAGCCCACTAGGGAATCAGCCCCAGCATTTT
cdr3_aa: CASSPLGNQPQHF

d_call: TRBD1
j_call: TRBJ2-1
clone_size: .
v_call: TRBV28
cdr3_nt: TGTGCCAGCAGTTACGGACAGGTTCGCAATGAGCAGTTCTTC
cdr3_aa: CASSYGQVRNEQFF

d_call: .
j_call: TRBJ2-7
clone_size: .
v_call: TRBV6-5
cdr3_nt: TGTGCCAGCAGTTACGCGGGACAGTCGGACTACGAGCAGTACTTC
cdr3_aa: CASSYAGQSDYEQYF

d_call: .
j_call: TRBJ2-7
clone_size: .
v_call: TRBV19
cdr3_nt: TGTGCCAGTAGTCCCTCGCGCGGGGGCTGGGAGCAGTACTTC
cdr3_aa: CASSPSRGGWEQYF

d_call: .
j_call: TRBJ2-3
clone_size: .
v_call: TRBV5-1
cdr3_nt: TGCGCCAGCAGCCAGGAGGGGTATACAGATACGCAGTATTTT
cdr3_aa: CASSQEGYTDTQYF

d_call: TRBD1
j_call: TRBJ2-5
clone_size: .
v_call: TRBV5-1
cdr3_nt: TGCGCCAGCAGCTTGGCCGGGACAGGAGAGACCCAGTACTTC
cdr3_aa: CASSLAGTGETQYF

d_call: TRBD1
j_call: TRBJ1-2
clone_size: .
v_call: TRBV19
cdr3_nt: TGTGCCAGTAGTCCAGGGGACAGCCCTCATGGCTACACCTTC
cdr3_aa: CASSPGDSPHGYTF

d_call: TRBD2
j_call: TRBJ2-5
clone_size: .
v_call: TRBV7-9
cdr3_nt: TGTGCCAGCAGCCGACTAGCGGGAGAGTACGAGACCCAGTACTTC
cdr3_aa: CASSRLAGEYETQYF

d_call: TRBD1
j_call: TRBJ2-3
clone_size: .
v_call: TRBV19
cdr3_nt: TGTGCCAGTAGTATAGATCGAGGACAGGGGACAGATACGCAGTATTTT
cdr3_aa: CASSIDRGQGTDTQYF

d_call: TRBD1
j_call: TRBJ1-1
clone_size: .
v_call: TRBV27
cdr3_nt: TGTGCCAGCAGTTTATACAGGGGGAACACTGAAGCTTTCTTT
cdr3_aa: CASSLYRGNTEAFF

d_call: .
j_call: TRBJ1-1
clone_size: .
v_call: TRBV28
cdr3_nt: TGTGCCAGCAGTTTCGGGGACACTGAAGCTTTCTTT
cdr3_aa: CASSFGDTEAFF

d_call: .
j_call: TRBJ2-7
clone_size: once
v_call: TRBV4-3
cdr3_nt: TGCGCCAGCAGCCAAGAGGGGGGCGAGCAGTACTTC
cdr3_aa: CASSQEGGEQYF

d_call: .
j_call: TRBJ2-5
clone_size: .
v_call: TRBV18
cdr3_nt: TGTGCCAGCTCACCACTAGGCTCGGGTGTCCAAGAGACCCAGTACTTC
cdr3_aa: CASSPLGSGVQETQYF